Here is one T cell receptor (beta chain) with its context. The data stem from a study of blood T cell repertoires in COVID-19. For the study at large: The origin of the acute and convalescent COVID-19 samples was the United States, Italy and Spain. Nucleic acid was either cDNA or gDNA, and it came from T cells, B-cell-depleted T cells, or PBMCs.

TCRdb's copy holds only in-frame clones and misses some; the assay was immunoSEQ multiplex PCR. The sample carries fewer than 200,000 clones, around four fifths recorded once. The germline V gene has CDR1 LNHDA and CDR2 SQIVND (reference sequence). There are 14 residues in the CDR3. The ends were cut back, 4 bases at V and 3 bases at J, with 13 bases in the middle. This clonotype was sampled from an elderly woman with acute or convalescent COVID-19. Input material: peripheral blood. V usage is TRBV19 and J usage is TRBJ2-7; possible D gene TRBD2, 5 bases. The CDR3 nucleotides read TGTGCCAGTAGTACCCGGGAACTCTTCTACGAGCAGTACTTC. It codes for CASSTRELFYEQYF.